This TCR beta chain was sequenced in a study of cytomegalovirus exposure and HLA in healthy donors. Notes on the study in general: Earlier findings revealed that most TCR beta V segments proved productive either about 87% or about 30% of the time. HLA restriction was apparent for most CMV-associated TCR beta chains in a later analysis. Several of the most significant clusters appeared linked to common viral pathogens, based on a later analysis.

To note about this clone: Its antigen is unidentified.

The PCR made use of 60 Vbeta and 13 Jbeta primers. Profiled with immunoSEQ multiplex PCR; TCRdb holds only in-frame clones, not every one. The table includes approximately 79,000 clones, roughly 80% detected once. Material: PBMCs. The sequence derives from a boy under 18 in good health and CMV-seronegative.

CDR3 protein: CASSNRGSPLHF. CDR3 bases: TGTGCCAGCAGTAACAGGGGATCACCCCTCCACTTT. The rearrangement joins TRBV27 to TRBJ1-6; 7 bases map to TRBD1. In germline, CDR1 is MNHEY, CDR2 SMNVEV (reference sequence). The CDR3 is 12 amino acids. Trimming removed 5 bases from V and 10 bases from J; junction bases left unmatched: 2.